A single sample gave rise to the 9 T cell receptor beta chains below, sequenced in a study of early T cells in non-severe SARS-CoV-2 infection. TCRdb fed the 5' RACE reads into MiXCR, producing one record per CDR3 protein. The sample lists about 50,000 distinct CDR3 sequences, 7.5% to 10% occurring once. Sequenced sample: whole blood. All receptors derive from an adult who was a healthcare worker with PCR-confirmed SARS-CoV-2 infection or an uninfected control (not recorded which).

Ten or more counts support this clonotype. As DNA, the CDR3 is TGCGCCAGCAGCTTGCGCGGGTCCTACAATGAGCAGTTCTTC. This codes for CASSLRGSYNEQFF. The chain is built from TRBV5-1 and TRBJ2-1, with TRBD2 as a possible D gene (5 bases). This CDR3 comprises 14 residues. Germline CDR1 is SGHRS and CDR2 is YFSETQ. The V gene lost 1 base and the J gene lost 1 base, with 6 bases spanning the gap.

This clonotype came up many times. V usage is TRBV19 and J usage is TRBJ1-5; maybe TRBD1 (5 bases). CDR3 length: 16 residues. The germline V gene has CDR1 LNHDA and CDR2 SQIVND (reference sequence). Between the trimmed V and J ends, which lost 5 bases and 3 bases, there was a span of 17 bases. The DNA for the CDR3 is TGTGCCAGTAGTGGGTCACAGGCGATGCTCAATCAGCCCCAGCATTTT. It is translated as CASSGSQAMLNQPQHF. Full variable domain (missing parts from reference TRBV19 and TRBJ1-5): DGGITQSPKYLFRKEGQNVTLSCEQNLNHDAMYWYRQDPGQGLRLIYYSQIVNDFQKGDIAEGYSVSREKKESFPLTVTSAQKNPTAFYLCASSGSQAMLNQPQHFGDGTRLSIL.

The chain is built from TRBV20-1 and TRBJ1-1; D gene ambiguous. CDR3 length: 13 amino acids. Trimming removed 4 bases at V and 3 bases at J, with 12 bases between. CDR1 DFQATT and CDR2 SNEGSKA come from the germline V gene (reference sequence). The CDR3 nucleotides are TGCAGTGCTATCGCCGGCGGGGACACTGAAGCTTTCTTT. Translating gives CSAIAGGDTEAFF.

The sample holds many counts of this clonotype. The chain combines TRBV7-4 with TRBJ1-4, with D possibly being TRBD1 (6 bases). Germline V gives CDR1 SGHVT, CDR2 SQSDAQ. This CDR3 spans 15 amino acids. V was pared by 5 bases and J by 2 bases, with 12 bases between. The CDR3 region is CASSHQGPTNEKLFF. DNA of the CDR3: TGTGCCAGCAGCCATCAGGGGCCCACTAATGAAAAACTGTTTTTT.

This clonotype was observed many times. This chain links TRBV5-1 with TRBJ1-1; D is possibly TRBD1 (5 bases). CDR1 and CDR2 (germline): SGHRS, YFSETQ. V shed 0 bases and J shed 2 bases, with 17 bases lying between them. CDR3 length: 17 residues. The CDR3 sequence: CASSLDSITTGNTEAFF. The CDR3 bases are TGCGCCAGCAGCTTGGATTCTATTACCACAGGAAACACTGAAGCTTTCTTT.

Many counts were recorded for this clonotype. This rearrangement joins TRBV5-1 to TRBJ1-1; unclear D gene. Germline V gene lookup returns CDR1 SGHRS and CDR2 YFSETQ. The CDR3 sequence is 14 residues long. Trimming stripped 0 bases from V and 1 base from J, with 7 bases between. DNA of the CDR3: TGCGCCAGCAGCTTGGTACCGACGAACACTGAAGCTTTCTTT. It encodes CASSLVPTNTEAFF.

This clonotype was found many times. The chain has TRBV27 and TRBJ2-7, with D hard to call. V lost 2 bases, J lost 3 bases, and 14 bases lay in between. Looked up from germline, CDR1 is MNHEY and CDR2 is SMNVEV (reference sequence). The CDR3 is 15 residues long. The CDR3 spells CASSLGAASFYEQYF. CDR3 nucleotides: TGTGCCAGCAGTTTAGGTGCTGCTTCCTTCTACGAGCAGTACTTC.

This clonotype was detected a few times. V and J are TRBV10-3 and TRBJ1-6; tentative D call: TRBD1 (5 bases). Trimming shortened V by 11 bases and J by 10 bases, and 18 bases separated the two germline ends. The CDR3 loop spans 13 amino acids. The germline CDR1 and CDR2 sequences are ENHRY and SYGVKD. The CDR3 sequence is CAARAGARSPLHF. The CDR3 bases are TGTGCCGCACGGGCTGGGGCTCGGTCACCCCTCCACTTT.

There are a few counts of this clonotype. This chain uses TRBV6-2 or TRBV6-3 with TRBJ2-2; D gene unclear. The germline gives CDR1 MNHEY, CDR2 SVGEGT. Trimming left V 6 bases short and J 4 bases short, with 24 bases between. The CDR3 totals 18 residues. In DNA form, the CDR3 reads TGTGCCAGCAGCCCCCTCGGAAAGCTTTTGATGCCCACCGGGGAGCTGTTTTTT. Its protein is CASSPLGKLLMPTGELFF.